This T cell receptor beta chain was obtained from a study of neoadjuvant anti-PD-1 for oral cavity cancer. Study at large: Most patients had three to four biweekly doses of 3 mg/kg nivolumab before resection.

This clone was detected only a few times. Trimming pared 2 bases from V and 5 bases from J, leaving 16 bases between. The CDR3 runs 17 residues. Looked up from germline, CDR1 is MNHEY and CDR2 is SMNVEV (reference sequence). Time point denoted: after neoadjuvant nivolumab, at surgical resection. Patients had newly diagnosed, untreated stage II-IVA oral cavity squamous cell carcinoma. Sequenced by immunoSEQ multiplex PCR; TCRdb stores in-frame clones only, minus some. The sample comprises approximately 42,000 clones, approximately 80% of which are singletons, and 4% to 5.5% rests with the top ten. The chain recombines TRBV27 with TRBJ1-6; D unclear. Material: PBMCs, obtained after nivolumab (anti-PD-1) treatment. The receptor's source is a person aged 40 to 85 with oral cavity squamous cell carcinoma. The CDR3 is CASSLVPGGSDNSPLHF. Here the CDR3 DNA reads TGTGCCAGCAGTTTAGTTCCGGGAGGGTCAGATAATTCACCCCTCCACTTT.